The 29 T cell receptor beta chains presented below share a single source sample, sequenced in a study of OX40 agonist ivuxolimab in advanced cancers. The repertoire was sequenced with immunoSEQ multiplex PCR; TCRdb's copy has only in-frame clones and lacks some. The sample gives around 89,000 clones, around 90% of which show up once; less than 0.75% is in the top ten. The sequenced sample was CD4+ or CD8+ T cells sorted from blood, obtained in a trial of the OX40 agonist ivuxolimab. These receptors were collected from an adult with an advanced solid tumor such as melanoma, head and neck, liver or kidney cancer.

DNA for the CDR3: TGTGCCAGCAGTCTCCGGGTCTCCTCAGGGAATAGCAATCAGCCCCAGCATTTT. This sequence encodes CASSLRVSSGNSNQPQHF. This chain connects TRBV28 to TRBJ1-5; D might be TRBD1 (5 bases). V was shortened by 5 bases and J by 0 bases, with 20 bases between the two germline ends. The CDR3 spans 18 residues. CDR1 is MDHEN, CDR2 SYDVKM, per germline.

V usage is TRBV15 and J usage is TRBJ1-2; TRBD1 is a possible D gene (6 bases). Trimming removed 0 bases from V and 8 bases from J, with 13 bases in between. The CDR3 contains 14 residues. Germline CDR1 reads LNHNV; CDR2 reads YYDKDF (reference sequence). In DNA form, the CDR3 reads TGTGCCACCAGCAGAGATCTTGGGGGCGACGGCTACACCTTC. Amino acids: CATSRDLGGDGYTF.

The genes are TRBV2 and TRBJ2-3; no definite D call. V gave up 0 bases and J gave up 6 bases, with 4 bases separating them. The V gene's germline CDR1 is SNHLY and CDR2 FYNNEI. This CDR3 contains 12 residues. CDR3 region: CASSEARDTQYF. As DNA, the CDR3 is TGTGCCAGCAGTGAAGCCAGGGATACGCAGTATTTT.

The V call is TRBV6-1, the J call TRBJ2-7; no reliable D call. In germline, CDR1 is MNHNS, CDR2 SASEGT. V was shortened by 5 bases and J by 4 bases, with 9 bases between the two germline ends. The CDR3 is 12 residues long. The CDR3 region is CASSFGQYEQYF. CDR3 coding DNA: TGTGCCAGCAGTTTCGGTCAATACGAGCAGTACTTC.

The rearrangement links TRBV5-1 to TRBJ1-1; D possibly corresponds to TRBD1 (6 bases). Looked up from germline, CDR1 is SGHRS and CDR2 is YFSETQ. The CDR3 sequence is 17 residues long. The V end was cut by 4 bases, the J end by 5 bases, with 24 bases between. CDR3: CASSRRDTRGVGTEAFF. For the CDR3, the DNA is TGCGCCAGCAGCCGCAGGGACACGAGGGGTGTGGGGACTGAAGCTTTCTTT.

J is TRBJ2-7 and V is TRBV30; TRBD2 is a possible D gene (6 bases). Looked up from germline, CDR1 is GTSNPN and CDR2 is SVGIG (reference sequence). V lost 0 bases and J lost 2, with 20 bases in between. This CDR3 is built from 17 residues. For the CDR3, the DNA is TGTGCCTGGAGTGTACGATACTCCGCAGGAGGGGCCTACGAGCAGTACTTC. It specifies CAWSVRYSAGGAYEQYF.

The chain combines TRBV7-2 with TRBJ1-5; the D is unclear. Germline values: CDR1 SGHTA, CDR2 FQGNSA. CDR3 size: 16 residues. Trimming took off 2 bases at V and 0 bases at J, with 11 bases between the two ends. The CDR3 nucleotides read TGTGCCAGCAGCTTAAGTACGGCAAATAGCAATCAGCCCCAGCATTTT. Translating gives CASSLSTANSNQPQHF. The full variable domain, its missing parts supplied by reference TRBV7-2 and TRBJ1-5, is GAGVSQSPSNKVTEKGKDVELRCDPISGHTALYWYRQSLGQGLEFLIYFQGNSAPDKSGLPSDRFSAERTGGSVSTLTIQRTQQEDSAVYLCASSLSTANSNQPQHFGDGTRLSIL.

This chain links TRBV6-5 with TRBJ1-2; 9 bases are a match to TRBD1. Germline CDR1 is MNHEY and CDR2 is SVGAGI. With 6 bases clipped from V and 3 bases from J, the junction kept 5 bases outside the gene matches. This CDR3 is 14 amino acids long. CDR3 DNA: TGTGCCAGCAGATCCCGGACAGGGGACTATGGCTACACCTTC. Protein sequence: CASRSRTGDYGYTF.

The chain couples TRBV7-9 to TRBJ2-1, with TRBD2 matching 7 bases. The CDR3 totals 15 residues. CDR1 and CDR2 from the germline V gene are SEHNR and FQNEAQ (reference sequence). The CDR3 nucleotides read TGTGCGGGAGGGGAGCGGGGACCTCCCTCCAATGAGCAGTTCTTC. It encodes CAGGERGPPSNEQFF.

The rearrangement joins TRBV28 to TRBJ2-5, with 7 bases identical to TRBD1. This CDR3 spans 14 amino acids. V dropped 7 bases and J dropped 1; count of bases not matched to a gene: 6. CDR1 and CDR2 (germline): MDHEN, SYDVKM. The CDR3 loop is CASTLTGIQETQYF. Here the CDR3 DNA reads TGTGCCAGCACCCTGACAGGGATCCAAGAGACCCAGTACTTC. The variable domain in full, with the rest retrieved from reference TRBV28 and TRBJ2-5, is DVKVTQSSRYLVKRTGEKVFLECVQDMDHENMFWYRQDPGLGLRLIYFSYDVKMKEKGDIPEGYSVSREKKERFSLILESASTNQTSMYLCASTLTGIQETQYFGPGTRLLVL.

CDR3 DNA sequence: TGTGCCAGCACGTTAGCGGCTAGCACAGATACGCAGTATTTT. Protein sequence: CASTLAASTDTQYF. V and J are TRBV18 and TRBJ2-3; a weak D match, TRBD2 (6 bases). This CDR3 spans 14 amino acids. V was pared by 8 bases and J by 0 bases, with 12 bases between. CDR1 is KGHSH and CDR2 is LQKENI in the germline V gene.

The chain is built from TRBV29-1 and TRBJ2-7; D unresolved. Germline CDR1 is SQVTM and CDR2 is ANQGSEA. This CDR3 has 13 residues. Trimming cost V 4 bases and J 4 bases, with 14 bases left between them. In nucleotides, the CDR3 is TGCAGCGTTGCCACAGAAAGTAAATACGAGCAGTACTTC. Its protein is CSVATESKYEQYF.

The rearrangement joins TRBV10-1 to TRBJ2-7; no clear D gene. V was trimmed by 6 bases and J by 6 bases, leaving 3 bases between them. There are 9 residues in the CDR3. Germline values: CDR1 WNHNN, CDR2 SYGVQD (reference sequence). The CDR3 loop reads CASRFEQYF. As DNA, the CDR3 is TGCGCCAGCAGATTCGAGCAGTACTTC.

The table lists this clone with a count of one. J is TRBJ2-5 and V is TRBV28, with TRBD2 as a possible D gene (6 bases). The CDR3 spans 13 residues. Looked up from germline, CDR1 is MDHEN and CDR2 is SYDVKM. V was trimmed by 6 bases and J by 5 bases, leaving 13 bases between them. CDR3 residues: CASSAGGTETQYF. The CDR3 DNA follows: TGTGCCAGCAGCGCCGGAGGGACGGAGACCCAGTACTTC.

The chain uses TRBV7-3 and TRBJ1-2, with TRBD1 as a possible D gene (5 bases). Trimming left V 2 bases short and J 3 bases short, with 7 bases between. Germline CDR1 SGHTA, CDR2 FQGTGA. This CDR3 region has 13 residues. CDR3 DNA sequence: TGTGCCAGCAGCTTAGGGGGGGACTATGGCTACACCTTC. Translating it yields CASSLGGDYGYTF. The full variable domain, rest sourced from reference TRBV7-3 and TRBJ1-2, is GAGVSQTPSNKVTEKGKYVELRCDPISGHTALYWYRQSLGQGPEFLIYFQGTGAADDSGLPNDRFFAVRPEGSVSTLKIQRTERGDSAVYLCASSLGGDYGYTFGSGTRLTVV.

J is TRBJ2-5 and V is TRBV28; 7 bases map to TRBD1. The CDR3 runs 13 residues. Germline V lookup: CDR1 MDHEN, CDR2 SYDVKM. V shed 5 bases, J shed 1 base, and the junction held 1 base outside the gene matches. The chain's CDR3 is CASSTGVQETQYF. The CDR3 coding sequence is TGTGCCAGCAGTACAGGGGTCCAAGAGACCCAGTACTTC.

The chain recombines TRBV28 with TRBJ2-2; D is uncertain. The CDR3 consists of 17 residues. The V gene lost 1 base and the J gene lost 4 bases, with 16 bases spanning the gap. Germline-derived CDR1 and CDR2 are MDHEN and SYDVKM. CDR3 in amino acids: CASSLSPRRLGTGELFF. The CDR3 bases are TGTGCCAGCAGTTTATCCCCTAGAAGGTTGGGCACCGGGGAGCTGTTTTTT.

The chain combines TRBV9 with TRBJ2-3; the match to TRBD1 covers 9 bases. CDR3 size: 17 residues. J gave up 4 bases and V 0 bases, and 9 bases lay outside the gene matches. The germline CDR1 and CDR2 sequences are SGDLS and YYNGEE. CDR3 region: CASSVGHGTGSPDTQYF. CDR3 nucleotides: TGTGCCAGCAGCGTAGGCCACGGGACAGGGAGTCCAGATACGCAGTATTTT.

This chain uses TRBV12-5 with TRBJ2-5; the D gene is possibly TRBD1 (5 bases). The CDR3 is made up of 13 amino acids. Germline CDR1 reads LGHNT; CDR2 reads FRNRAP. V was trimmed by 6 bases and J by 2 bases, leaving 10 bases between them. The CDR3 bases are TGTGCTAGTGGCCCTGCAGGGCAAGAGACCCAGTACTTC. Translated: CASGPAGQETQYF.

The V and J genes are TRBV6-1 and TRBJ2-5; D call uncertain. Trimming took off 2 bases at V and 7 bases at J, with 14 bases between the two ends. CDR1 and CDR2 (germline): MNHNS, SASEGT. This CDR3 comprises 14 residues. The chain's CDR3 is CASSENWRRGTQYF. The CDR3 nucleotides are TGTGCCAGCAGTGAAAACTGGCGTCGTGGGACCCAGTACTTC.

The chain joins TRBV9 to TRBJ2-7; D gene unclear. The CDR3 has 14 residues. Trimming removed 0 bases at V and 5 bases at J, with 12 bases between. CDR1 is SGDLS and CDR2 is YYNGEE in the germline V gene. In DNA, the CDR3 is TGTGCCAGCAGCGTAGGGGCCGTACCGGACGAGCAGTACTTC. Its protein product is CASSVGAVPDEQYF.

The genes are TRBV5-1 and TRBJ2-2; the D gene is possibly TRBD1 (7 bases). Germline V lookup: CDR1 SGHRS, CDR2 YFSETQ. The CDR3 has 17 amino acids. Trimming shortened V by 4 bases and J by 4 bases, and 20 bases separated the two germline ends. CDR3 sequence reads: CASSADRDRGGTGELFF. CDR3 DNA: TGCGCCAGCAGCGCCGACAGGGATAGGGGAGGCACCGGGGAGCTGTTTTTT.

The rearrangement joins TRBV28 to TRBJ2-7; possibly TRBD1 for D (5 bases). The V gene lost 8 bases and the J gene lost 3 bases, with 23 bases spanning the gap. This CDR3 is 16 amino acids long. The V gene's germline CDR1 is MDHEN and CDR2 SYDVKM. The CDR3 DNA follows: TGTGCCAGCTACAGTTTGCTGGGCAGGGAAGGCTACGAGCAGTACTTC. Translated, it gives CASYSLLGREGYEQYF. Together with reference TRBV28 and TRBJ2-7, the CDR3 gives the full variable domain: DVKVTQSSRYLVKRTGEKVFLECVQDMDHENMFWYRQDPGLGLRLIYFSYDVKMKEKGDIPEGYSVSREKKERFSLILESASTNQTSMYLCASYSLLGREGYEQYFGPGTRLTVT.

The chain links TRBV7-9 to TRBJ1-4, with 9 bases that match TRBD1. Germline assignment: CDR1 SEHNR and CDR2 FQNEAQ (reference sequence). Trimming removed 5 bases from V and 8 bases from J; junction bases left unmatched: 9. The CDR3 spans 15 residues. CDR3: CASSVIQGAGEKLFF. CDR3 sequence (DNA): TGTGCCAGCAGCGTGATACAGGGGGCAGGGGAAAAACTGTTTTTT.

The chain combines TRBV5-3 with TRBJ2-1, with 7 bases identical to TRBD2. TRBV5-3 is an ORF for which the function is uncertain. Unmatched junction bases numbered 17, after V lost 4 bases and J lost 7 bases. CDR3 length: 17 residues. CDR3 loop: CARSLINLAGWLNEQFF. The CDR3 DNA reads as TGTGCCAGAAGCCTAATTAACTTAGCGGGTTGGTTGAATGAGCAGTTCTTC.

The genes are TRBV19 and TRBJ1-4; D not certain. Germline V gene lookup returns CDR1 LNHDA and CDR2 SQIVND (reference sequence). This CDR3 contains 13 residues. V lost 3 bases to trimming and J lost 7 bases, with 9 bases between them. CDR3 nucleotides: TGTGCCAGTAGTATGGCGCCGGGTGAAAAACTGTTTTTT. It translates to CASSMAPGEKLFF.

J is TRBJ2-5 and V is TRBV18; D not resolved. V was trimmed by 0 bases and J by 3 bases, leaving 8 bases between them. CDR1 and CDR2 from the germline V gene are KGHSH and LQKENI. The CDR3 loop spans 14 amino acids. As DNA, the CDR3 is TGTGCCAGCTCACCACCGAACCCGGAAGAGACCCAGTACTTC. Encoded protein: CASSPPNPEETQYF.

The gene calls are TRBV11-2 and TRBJ2-3; unclear D gene. Trimming removed 1 base at V and 0 bases at J, with 8 bases between. The V gene's germline CDR1 is SGHAT and CDR2 FQNNGV. The CDR3 contains 15 residues. CDR3 sequence: CASSLGPISTDTQYF. The CDR3 DNA sequence: TGTGCCAGCAGCTTAGGTCCGATAAGCACAGATACGCAGTATTTT.

The chain uses TRBV5-4 and TRBJ2-6; 9 positions match TRBD1. The junction had 9 bases not matched to a gene; V was cut back by 7 bases and J by 4 bases. CDR3 length equals 16 residues. The V gene's germline CDR1 is SGHNT and CDR2 YYREEE (reference sequence). In nucleotides, the CDR3 is TGTGCCAGCGGGAGACAGGGGGGATTGGGGGCCAACGTCCTGACTTTC. Its translation: CASGRQGGLGANVLTF.